The clone carrying this T cell receptor beta chain showed up just once. These data belong to a study of blood T cell dynamics during melanoma immunotherapy. Using immunoSEQ multiplex PCR, the repertoire was profiled, and TCRdb retains in-frame clones only, with some absent. The table lists around 13,000 clones, approximately 84% of them singletons. The time point here: pre-treatment baseline. Disease control meant complete response, partial response or stable disease at 12 weeks. Patients with prior systemic cancer treatment, concomitant immunosuppressants, or other active malignancies were excluded. Trimming shortened V by 5 bases and J by 6 bases, and 4 bases separated the two germline ends. The CDR3 has 10 residues. Germline lookup yields CDR1 MNHNY and CDR2 SVGAGI (reference sequence).

The V gene is TRBV6-6, the J gene TRBJ1-2; no clear D. The sequence derives from a human donor with melanoma. The specimen was blood, collected from a patient treated with checkpoint blockade. The CDR3 loop is CASSQDGYTF. The CDR3 region has the DNA TGTGCCAGCAGTCAAGATGGCTACACCTTC.